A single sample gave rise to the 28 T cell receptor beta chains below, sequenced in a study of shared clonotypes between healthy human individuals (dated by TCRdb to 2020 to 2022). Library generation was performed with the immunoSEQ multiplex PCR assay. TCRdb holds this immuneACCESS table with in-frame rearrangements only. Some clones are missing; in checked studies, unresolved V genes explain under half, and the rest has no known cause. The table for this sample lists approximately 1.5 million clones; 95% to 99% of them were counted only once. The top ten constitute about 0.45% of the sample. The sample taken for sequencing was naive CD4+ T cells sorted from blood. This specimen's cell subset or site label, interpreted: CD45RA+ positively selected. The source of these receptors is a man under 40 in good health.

CDR3 nucleotide sequence: TGTGCCAGCAGCTTAGGGGGCAGGACACGCAATCAGCCCCAGCATTTT. This sequence encodes CASSLGGRTRNQPQHF. V usage is TRBV11-2 and J usage is TRBJ1-5; a weak D match, TRBD1 (5 bases). The CDR3 covers 16 residues. The germline gives CDR1 SGHAT, CDR2 FQNNGV. With 1 base removed from V and 2 bases from J, the gap between germline ends came to 12 bases. Full variable domain (outside the CDR3, taken from reference TRBV11-2 and TRBJ1-5): EAGVAQSPRYKIIEKRQSVAFWCNPISGHATLYWYQQILGQGPKLLIQFQNNGVVDDSQLPKDRFSAERLKGVDSTLKIQPAKLEDSAVYLCASSLGGRTRNQPQHFGDGTRLSIL.

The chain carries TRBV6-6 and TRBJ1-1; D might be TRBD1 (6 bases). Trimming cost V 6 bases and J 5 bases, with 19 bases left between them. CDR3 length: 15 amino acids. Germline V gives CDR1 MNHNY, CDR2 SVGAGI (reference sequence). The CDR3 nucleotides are TGTGCCAGCAGCGCACCACAGGGCTTGGGAACTGAAGCTTTCTTT. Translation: CASSAPQGLGTEAFF.

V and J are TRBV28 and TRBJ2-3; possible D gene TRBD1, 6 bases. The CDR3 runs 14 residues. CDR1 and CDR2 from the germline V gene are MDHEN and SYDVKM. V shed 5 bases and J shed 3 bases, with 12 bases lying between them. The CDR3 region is CASSLWTETDTQYF. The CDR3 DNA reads TGTGCCAGCAGTCTTTGGACAGAAACAGATACGCAGTATTTT. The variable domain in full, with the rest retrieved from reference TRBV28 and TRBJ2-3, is DVKVTQSSRYLVKRTGEKVFLECVQDMDHENMFWYRQDPGLGLRLIYFSYDVKMKEKGDIPEGYSVSREKKERFSLILESASTNQTSMYLCASSLWTETDTQYFGPGTRLTVL.

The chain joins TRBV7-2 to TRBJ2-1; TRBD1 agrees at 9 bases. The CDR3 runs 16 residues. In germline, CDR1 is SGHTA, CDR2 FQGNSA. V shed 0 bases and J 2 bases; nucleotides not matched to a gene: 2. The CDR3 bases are TGTGCCAGCAGCTTAGCTGGGACAGGGCCCTACAATGAGCAGTTCTTC. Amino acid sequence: CASSLAGTGPYNEQFF.

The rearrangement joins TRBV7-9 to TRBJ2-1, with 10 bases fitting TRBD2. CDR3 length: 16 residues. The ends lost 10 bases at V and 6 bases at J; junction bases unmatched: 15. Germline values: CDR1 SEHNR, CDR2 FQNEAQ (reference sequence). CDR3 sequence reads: CAIFRGTSVSGNEQFF. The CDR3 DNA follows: TGTGCCATATTCCGCGGGACTAGCGTATCGGGCAATGAGCAGTTCTTC.

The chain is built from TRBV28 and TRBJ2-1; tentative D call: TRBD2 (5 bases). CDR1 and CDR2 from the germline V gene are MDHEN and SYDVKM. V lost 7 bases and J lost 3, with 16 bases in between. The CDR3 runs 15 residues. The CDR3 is CASTPRVGIYNEQFF. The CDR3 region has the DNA TGTGCCAGCACCCCGCGGGTAGGAATCTACAATGAGCAGTTCTTC.

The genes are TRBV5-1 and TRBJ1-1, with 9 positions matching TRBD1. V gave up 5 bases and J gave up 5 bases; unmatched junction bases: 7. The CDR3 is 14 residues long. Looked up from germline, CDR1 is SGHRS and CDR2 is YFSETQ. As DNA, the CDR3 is TGCGCCAGCAGTAAACAGGGGGCTGGGACTGAAGCTTTCTTT. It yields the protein CASSKQGAGTEAFF.

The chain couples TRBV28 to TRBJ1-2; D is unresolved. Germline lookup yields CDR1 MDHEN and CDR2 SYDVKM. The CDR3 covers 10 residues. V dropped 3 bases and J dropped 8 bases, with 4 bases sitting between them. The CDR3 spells CASSFTGYTF. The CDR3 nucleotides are TGTGCCAGCAGTTTTACCGGCTACACCTTC.

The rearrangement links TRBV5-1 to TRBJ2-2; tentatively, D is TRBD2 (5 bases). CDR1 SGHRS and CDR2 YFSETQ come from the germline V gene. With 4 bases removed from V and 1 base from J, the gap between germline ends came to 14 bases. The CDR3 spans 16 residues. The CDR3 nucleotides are TGCGCCAGCAGCACCGGACTGACGATGAACACCGGGGAGCTGTTTTTT. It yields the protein CASSTGLTMNTGELFF.

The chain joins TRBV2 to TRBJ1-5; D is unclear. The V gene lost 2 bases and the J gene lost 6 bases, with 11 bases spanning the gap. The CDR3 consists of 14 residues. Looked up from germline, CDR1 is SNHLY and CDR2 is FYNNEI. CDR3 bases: TGTGCCAGCAGTGAATCGATGGCGGTTCAGCCCCAGCATTTT. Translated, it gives CASSESMAVQPQHF.

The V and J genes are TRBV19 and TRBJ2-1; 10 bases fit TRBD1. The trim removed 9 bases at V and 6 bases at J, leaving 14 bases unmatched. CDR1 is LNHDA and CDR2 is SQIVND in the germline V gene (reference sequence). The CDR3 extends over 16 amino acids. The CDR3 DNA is TGTGCCAGCCGCTGGGGACCGGGACAGGGGTTCAATGAGCAGTTCTTC. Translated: CASRWGPGQGFNEQFF.

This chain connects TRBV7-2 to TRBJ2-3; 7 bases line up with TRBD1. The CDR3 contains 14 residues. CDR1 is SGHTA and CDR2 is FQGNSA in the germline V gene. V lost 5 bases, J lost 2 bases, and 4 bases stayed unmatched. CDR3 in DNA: TGTGCCAGCAGCCAGGGACAGTCCACAGATACGCAGTATTTT. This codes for CASSQGQSTDTQYF.

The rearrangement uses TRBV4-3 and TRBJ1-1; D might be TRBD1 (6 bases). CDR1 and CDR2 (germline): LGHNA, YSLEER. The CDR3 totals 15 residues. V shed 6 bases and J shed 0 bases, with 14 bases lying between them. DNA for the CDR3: TGCGCCAGCAGGCAACAGGGAAGGGTGAACACTGAAGCTTTCTTT. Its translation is CASRQQGRVNTEAFF.

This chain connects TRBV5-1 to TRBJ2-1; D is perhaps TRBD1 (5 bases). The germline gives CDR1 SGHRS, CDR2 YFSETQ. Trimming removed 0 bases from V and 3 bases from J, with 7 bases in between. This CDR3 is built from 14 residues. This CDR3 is CASSLAGFYNEQFF. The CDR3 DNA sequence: TGCGCCAGCAGCTTGGCAGGGTTCTACAATGAGCAGTTCTTC.

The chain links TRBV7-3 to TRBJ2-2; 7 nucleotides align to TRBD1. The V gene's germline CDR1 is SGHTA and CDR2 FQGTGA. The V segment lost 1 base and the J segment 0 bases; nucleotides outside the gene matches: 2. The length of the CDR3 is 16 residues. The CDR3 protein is CASSLRGGSNTGELFF. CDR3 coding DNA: TGTGCCAGCAGCTTAAGAGGGGGCTCGAACACCGGGGAGCTGTTTTTT.

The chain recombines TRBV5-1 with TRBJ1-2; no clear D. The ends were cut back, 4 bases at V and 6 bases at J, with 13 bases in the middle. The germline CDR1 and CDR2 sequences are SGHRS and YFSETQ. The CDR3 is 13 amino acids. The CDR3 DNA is TGCGCCAGCAGCCCCGGGTCCTCCAATGGCTACACCTTC. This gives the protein CASSPGSSNGYTF.

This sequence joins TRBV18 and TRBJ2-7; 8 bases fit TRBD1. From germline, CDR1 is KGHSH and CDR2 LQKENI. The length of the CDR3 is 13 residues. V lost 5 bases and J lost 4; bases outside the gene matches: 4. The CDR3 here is CASSERQGYEQYF. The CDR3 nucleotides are TGTGCCAGCTCAGAGCGACAGGGGTACGAGCAGTACTTC.

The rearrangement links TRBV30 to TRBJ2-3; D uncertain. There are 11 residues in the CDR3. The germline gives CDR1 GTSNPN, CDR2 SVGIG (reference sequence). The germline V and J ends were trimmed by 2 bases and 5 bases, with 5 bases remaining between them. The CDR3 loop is CAWSNGDTQYF. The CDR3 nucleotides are TGTGCCTGGAGTAACGGAGATACGCAGTATTTT.

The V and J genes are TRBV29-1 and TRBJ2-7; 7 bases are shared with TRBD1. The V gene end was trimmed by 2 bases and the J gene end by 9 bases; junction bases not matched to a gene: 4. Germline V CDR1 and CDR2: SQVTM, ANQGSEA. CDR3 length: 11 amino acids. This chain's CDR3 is CSVERGLGQYF. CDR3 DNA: TGCAGCGTTGAAAGGGGGCTTGGGCAGTACTTC.

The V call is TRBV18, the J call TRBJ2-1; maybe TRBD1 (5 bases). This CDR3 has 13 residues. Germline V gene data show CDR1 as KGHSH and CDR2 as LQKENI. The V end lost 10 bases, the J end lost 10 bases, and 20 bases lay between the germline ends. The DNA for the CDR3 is TGTGCCACCTCCGGAGCAGGGCTTAGCGAGCAGTTCTTC. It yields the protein CATSGAGLSEQFF.

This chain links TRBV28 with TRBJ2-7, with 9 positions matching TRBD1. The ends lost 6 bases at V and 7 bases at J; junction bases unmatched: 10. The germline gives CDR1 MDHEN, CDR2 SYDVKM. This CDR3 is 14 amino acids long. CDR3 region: CASSSQDRGKEQYF. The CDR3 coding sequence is TGTGCCAGCAGCTCCCAGGACAGGGGCAAAGAGCAGTACTTC.

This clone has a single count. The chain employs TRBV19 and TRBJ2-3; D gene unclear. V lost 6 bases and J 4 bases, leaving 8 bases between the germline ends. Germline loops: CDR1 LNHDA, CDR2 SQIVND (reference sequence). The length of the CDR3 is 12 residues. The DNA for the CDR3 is TGTGCCAGTAGCACCAGGTCAGATACGCAGTATTTT. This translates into CASSTRSDTQYF.

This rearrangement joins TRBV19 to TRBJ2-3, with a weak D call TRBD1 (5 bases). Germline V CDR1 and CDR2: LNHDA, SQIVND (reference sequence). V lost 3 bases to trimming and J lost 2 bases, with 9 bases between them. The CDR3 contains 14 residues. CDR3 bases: TGTGCCAGTAGTATGAATGGACACACAGATACGCAGTATTTT. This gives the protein CASSMNGHTDTQYF. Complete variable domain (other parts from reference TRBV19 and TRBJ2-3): DGGITQSPKYLFRKEGQNVTLSCEQNLNHDAMYWYRQDPGQGLRLIYYSQIVNDFQKGDIAEGYSVSREKKESFPLTVTSAQKNPTAFYLCASSMNGHTDTQYFGPGTRLTVL.

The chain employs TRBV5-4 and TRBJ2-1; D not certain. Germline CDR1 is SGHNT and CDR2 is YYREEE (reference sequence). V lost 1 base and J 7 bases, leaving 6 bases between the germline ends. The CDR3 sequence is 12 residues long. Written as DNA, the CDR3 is TGTGCCAGCAGCTTGCCTAAAAATGAGCAGTTCTTC. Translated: CASSLPKNEQFF. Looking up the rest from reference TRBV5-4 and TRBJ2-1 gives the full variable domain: ETGVTQSPTHLIKTRGQQVTLRCSSQSGHNTVSWYQQALGQGPQFIFQYYREEENGRGNFPPRFSGLQFPNYSSELNVNALELDDSALYLCASSLPKNEQFFGPGTRLTVL.

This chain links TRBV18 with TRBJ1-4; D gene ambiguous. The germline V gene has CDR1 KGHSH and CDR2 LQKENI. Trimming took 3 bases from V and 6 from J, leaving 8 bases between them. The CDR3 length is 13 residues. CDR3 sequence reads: CASSPPSDEKLFF. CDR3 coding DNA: TGTGCCAGCTCACCTCCTTCGGATGAAAAACTGTTTTTT.

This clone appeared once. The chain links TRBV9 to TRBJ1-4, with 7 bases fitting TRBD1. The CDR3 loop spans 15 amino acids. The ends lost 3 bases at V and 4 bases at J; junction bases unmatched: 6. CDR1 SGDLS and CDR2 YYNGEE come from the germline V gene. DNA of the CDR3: TGTGCCAGCAGCGCGAGGGACAGTAATAATGAAAAACTGTTTTTT. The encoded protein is CASSARDSNNEKLFF.

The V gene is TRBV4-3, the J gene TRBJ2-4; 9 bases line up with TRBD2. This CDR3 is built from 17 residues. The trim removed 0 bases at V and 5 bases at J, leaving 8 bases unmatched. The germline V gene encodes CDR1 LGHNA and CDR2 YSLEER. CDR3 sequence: CASSQDLGGRAENIQYF. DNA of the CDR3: TGCGCCAGCAGCCAAGATTTGGGCGGGAGGGCCGAAAACATTCAGTACTTC.

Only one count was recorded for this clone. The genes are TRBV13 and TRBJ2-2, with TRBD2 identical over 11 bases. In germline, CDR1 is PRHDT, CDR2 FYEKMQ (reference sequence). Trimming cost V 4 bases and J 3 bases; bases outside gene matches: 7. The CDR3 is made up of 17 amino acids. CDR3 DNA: TGTGCCAGCAGCTCTCTAGCGGGAGGTGCGTACACCGGGGAGCTGTTTTTT. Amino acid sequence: CASSSLAGGAYTGELFF. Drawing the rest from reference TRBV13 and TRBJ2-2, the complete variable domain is AAGVIQSPRHLIKEKRETATLKCYPIPRHDTVYWYQQGPGQDPQFLISFYEKMQSDKGSIPDRFSAQQFSDYHSELNMSSLELGDSALYFCASSSLAGGAYTGELFFGEGSRLTVL.